The rows below give T cell receptor beta chains drawn from one sample of a study of T cell responses to AZD1222 COVID-19 vaccine. Only in-frame clones appear in the TCRdb table, and some are missing; sequencing was by immunoSEQ multiplex PCR. The sample holds fewer than 120,000 clones; less than 95% are singletons and the top ten take 7.8%. This specimen was peripheral blood, taken on day 0 of AZD1222 vaccination. Receptor source: an adult in good health. The CDR3 runs from the conserved cysteine through the conserved F or W. D genes are given only for firm matches. Some rows mark clone size as missing; the rest say once, few, many or name a class of expanded clone.

TRBJ1-3 NA TRBV6-5 NA CASSLGSSGNTIYF TGTGCCAGCAGTCTCGGATCCTCTGGAAACACCATATATTTT
TRBJ2-3 TRBD2 TRBV28 NA CASSLAGGHTDTQYF TGTGCCAGCAGTTTAGCGGGGGGGCACACAGATACGCAGTATTTT
TRBJ1-2 NA TRBV6-6 NA CASSYRAEGSYGYTF TGTGCCAGCAGTTACAGGGCGGAGGGTTCTTATGGCTACACCTTC
TRBJ2-3 TRBD2 TRBV5-1 NA CASSWSGGAADTQYF TGCGCCAGCAGCTGGAGCGGGGGGGCGGCAGATACGCAGTATTTT
TRBJ2-1 NA TRBV30 NA CAWSVLRTAYNEQFF TGTGCCTGGAGTGTACTGAGGACGGCGTACAATGAGCAGTTCTTC
TRBJ1-6 TRBD1 TRBV11-3 NA CASSSIGTGNNSPLHF TGTGCCAGCAGCTCAATTGGGACAGGGAATAATTCACCCCTCCACTTT
TRBJ2-1 NA TRBV24-1 NA CATSQYNEQFF TGTGCCACCAGTCAGTACAATGAGCAGTTCTTC
TRBJ1-5 NA TRBV5-6 NA CASTSPNSNQPQHF TGTGCCAGCACCTCACCGAATAGCAATCAGCCCCAGCATTTT
TRBJ1-2 NA TRBV3-1/TRBV3-2 NA CASSLRLGFGGYTF TGTGCCAGCAGCCTACGTCTAGGGTTCGGTGGCTACACCTTC
TRBJ1-6 TRBD1 TRBV4-1 NA CASSQGQGYNSPLHF TGCGCCAGCAGCCAGGGACAGGGGTATAATTCACCCCTCCACTTT
TRBJ1-3 NA TRBV7-6 NA CASSITGTGNTIYF TGTGCCAGCAGCATTACAGGGACCGGAAACACCATATATTTT
TRBJ2-2 NA TRBV27 NA CATQGNTGELFF TGTGCCACACAGGGTAACACCGGGGAGCTGTTTTTT
TRBJ2-7 TRBD1 TRBV28 once CASTRTGGYEQYF TGTGCCAGCACCCGGACAGGGGGCTACGAGCAGTACTTC
TRBJ1-5 NA TRBV7-8 NA CASSSPQGSDNQPQHF TGTGCCAGCAGCTCCCCTCAAGGCAGTGACAATCAGCCCCAGCATTTT
TRBJ2-7 NA TRBV28 NA CASAAGGSEQYF TGTGCCAGCGCGGCAGGGGGGTCCGAGCAGTACTTC
TRBJ1-5 NA TRBV28 NA CASKSGAGQPQHF TGTGCCAGCAAATCAGGAGCGGGTCAGCCCCAGCATTTT
TRBJ2-3 NA TRBV7-9 once CASSFTAGTDTQYF TGTGCCAGCAGCTTTACGGCGGGCACAGATACGCAGTATTTT
TRBJ2-2 NA TRBV27 once CASSLRDANTGELFF TGTGCCAGCAGTCTGCGCGACGCGAACACCGGGGAGCTGTTTTTT
TRBJ1-2 NA TRBV27 NA CASRDNYGYTF TGTGCCAGCAGGGATAACTATGGCTACACCTTC
TRBJ2-1 TRBD2 TRBV5-1 NA CASSSGLAGGLRIEQFF TGCGCCAGCAGCTCAGGACTAGCGGGGGGGCTGCGTATTGAGCAGTTCTTC
TRBJ2-5 TRBD2 TRBV11-2 once CASSSPGLAGGRETQYF TGTGCCAGCAGCTCCCCGGGACTAGCGGGGGGCCGGGAGACCCAGTACTTC
TRBJ1-2 NA TRBV19 once CASSPQGHYGYTF TGTGCCAGTAGCCCACAGGGTCATTATGGCTACACCTTC
TRBJ1-2 NA TRBV4-1 NA CASSQDNSAGANGYTF TGCGCCAGCAGCCAAGATAATTCGGCAGGGGCGAATGGCTACACCTTC
TRBJ2-7 TRBD1 TRBV11-2 NA CASSVYRDRGREQYF TGTGCCAGCAGCGTTTACCGGGACAGGGGAAGGGAGCAGTACTTC
TRBJ2-2 TRBD1 TRBV5-1 NA CASSPGQGKTGELFF TGCGCCAGCAGCCCAGGACAGGGGAAAACCGGGGAGCTGTTTTTT
TRBJ1-1 TRBD1 TRBV5-6 NA CASSLGLQGKPEAFF TGTGCCAGCAGCTTGGGGCTACAGGGGAAACCTGAAGCTTTCTTT
TRBJ1-5 TRBD1 TRBV6-5 NA CASSFHRGGNQPQHF TGTGCCAGCAGTTTCCACAGGGGGGGCAATCAGCCCCAGCATTTT
TRBJ1-1 NA TRBV19 NA CASSIPGLNTEAFF TGTGCCAGTAGTATCCCGGGACTGAACACTGAAGCTTTCTTT
TRBJ1-5 NA TRBV5-1 few CASSLSGASQPLNQPQHF TGCGCCAGCAGCTTATCAGGGGCGTCCCAACCCTTAAATCAGCCCCAGCATTTT
TRBJ1-4 NA TRBV9 NA CASSYRENEKLFF TGTGCCAGCAGCTACAGGGAAAATGAAAAACTGTTTTTT
TRBJ1-1 NA TRBV28 NA CASSRTNTEAFF TGTGCCAGCAGTAGAACGAACACTGAAGCTTTCTTT